The clone carrying this T cell receptor beta chain was observed a few times. Its antigen is currently unknown. MiXCR, run by TCRdb on the 5' RACE reads, gives a single entry per CDR3 protein. The sample carries 450,000 to 550,000 distinct CDR3 sequences, about 5.4% recorded once. V was pared by 2 bases and J by 12 bases, with 13 bases between. Germline V gives CDR1 MNHEY, CDR2 SVGEGT. The CDR3 consists of 12 residues. The entry originates in a study of CD8 T cells in ankylosing spondylitis. Study-level findings and limits: Reportedly, matched ankylosing spondylitis synovial fluid was significantly enriched for disease-linked clones. A TCR beta motif made of eight highly homologous variants seemed typical of ankylosing spondylitis blood. Disease-linked clones proved CD8+ and comparatively uncommon in peripheral blood. Several of the motif variants were reported before in synovial fluid and blood from reactive arthritis.

The V gene is TRBV6-2 or TRBV6-3, the J gene TRBJ1-2; D unresolved. This sequence was found in a male donor with ankylosing spondylitis. The sample taken for sequencing was blood, either unsorted or a sorted T cell fraction (not recorded which). The CDR3 is CASSYERVGNTF. DNA of the CDR3: TGTGCCAGCAGTTACGAGCGGGTCGGGAACACCTTC.